The 5 T cell receptor beta chains presented below share a single source sample, sequenced in a study of blood T cell repertoires in COVID-19. Profiled with immunoSEQ multiplex PCR; TCRdb holds only in-frame clones, not every one. The data show approximately 60,000 clones, less than 80% seen once. The sequenced material came from peripheral blood. These receptors originate from a man in his sixties with acute or convalescent COVID-19.

The CDR3 DNA follows: TGTGCCAGCAGCTTAGCGGGGGACCCGGCCCAGCATTTT. Encoded protein: CASSLAGDPAQHF. The chain has TRBV11-2 and TRBJ1-5, with D possibly matching TRBD1 (5 bases). This CDR3 spans 13 amino acids. Deletions cut 1 base from V and 11 bases from J, with 12 bases between. Germline lookup yields CDR1 SGHAT and CDR2 FQNNGV.

The chain employs TRBV5-1 and TRBJ1-1; no definite D call. CDR3 length equals 13 residues. Trimming pared 0 bases from V and 3 bases from J, leaving 6 bases between. Germline-derived CDR1 and CDR2 are SGHRS and YFSETQ. For the CDR3, the DNA is TGCGCCAGCAGCTTGGGCGGGGACACTGAAGCTTTCTTT. Amino acid sequence: CASSLGGDTEAFF.

This chain joins TRBV24-1 and TRBJ1-3; the match to TRBD1 covers 8 bases. From germline, CDR1 is KGHDR and CDR2 SFDVKD. There are 16 residues in the CDR3. Trimming took 4 bases from V and 0 from J; bases not matched to a gene: 4. The CDR3 DNA follows: TGTGCCACCAGTGACGGGACAGGACCCTCTGGAAACACCATATATTTT. Amino acids: CATSDGTGPSGNTIYF.

This clone was observed a few times. This chain links TRBV9 with TRBJ2-1; TRBD1 is a possible D gene (5 bases). The CDR3 totals 15 residues. Between the trimmed V and J ends, which lost 0 bases and 2 bases, there was a span of 9 bases. Per the germline V gene, CDR1 is SGDLS and CDR2 is YYNGEE. The CDR3 loop is CASSVVGVTYNEQFF. CDR3 bases: TGTGCCAGCAGCGTAGTAGGGGTAACCTACAATGAGCAGTTCTTC. The entire variable domain, with the rest obtained from reference TRBV9 and TRBJ2-1, is as follows: DSGVTQTPKHLITATGQRVTLRCSPRSGDLSVYWYQQSLDQGLQFLIQYYNGEERAKGNILERFSAQQFPDLHSELNLSSLELGDSALYFCASSVVGVTYNEQFFGPGTRLTVL.

This sequence joins TRBV6-6 and TRBJ2-7, with a tentative D call TRBD2 (5 bases). The length of the CDR3 is 12 residues. CDR1 is MNHNY and CDR2 is SVGAGI in the germline V gene (reference sequence). V lost 5 bases to trimming and J lost 3 bases, with 8 bases between them. The CDR3 region is CASSPGVYEQYF. The DNA of the CDR3 is TGTGCCAGCAGTCCCGGGGTCTACGAGCAGTACTTC.